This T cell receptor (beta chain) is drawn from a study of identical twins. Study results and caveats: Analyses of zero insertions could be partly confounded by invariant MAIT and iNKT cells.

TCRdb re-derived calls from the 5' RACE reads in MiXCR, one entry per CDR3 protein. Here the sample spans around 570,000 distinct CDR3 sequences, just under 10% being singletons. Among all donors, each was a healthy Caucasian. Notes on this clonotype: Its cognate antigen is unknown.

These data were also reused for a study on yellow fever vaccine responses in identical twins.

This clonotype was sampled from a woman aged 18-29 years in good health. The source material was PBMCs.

The CDR3 DNA reads TGTGCCAGCAGCTTCGGGACTGCAAACACCATATATTTT. Protein product: CASSFGTANTIYF. The V and J genes are TRBV9 and TRBJ1-3; tentative D call: TRBD1 (5 bases). Germline V lookup: CDR1 SGDLS, CDR2 YYNGEE. V was cut by 4 bases and J by 6 bases, with 11 bases left in between. The CDR3 totals 13 residues.